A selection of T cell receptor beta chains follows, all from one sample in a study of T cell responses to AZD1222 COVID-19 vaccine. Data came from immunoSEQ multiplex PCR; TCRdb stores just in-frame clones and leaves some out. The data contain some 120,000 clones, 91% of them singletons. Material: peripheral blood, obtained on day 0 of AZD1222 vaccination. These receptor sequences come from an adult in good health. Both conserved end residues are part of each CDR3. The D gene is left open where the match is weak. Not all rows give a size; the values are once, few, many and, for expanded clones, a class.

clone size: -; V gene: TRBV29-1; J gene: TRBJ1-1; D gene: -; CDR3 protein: CSVEYGSSEAFF; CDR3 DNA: TGCAGCGTTGAATATGGGTCTTCTGAAGCTTTCTTT
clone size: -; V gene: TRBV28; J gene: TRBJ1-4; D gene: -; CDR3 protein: CASSFSGSNEKLFF; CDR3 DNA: TGTGCCAGCAGTTTCTCAGGGTCTAATGAAAAACTGTTTTTT
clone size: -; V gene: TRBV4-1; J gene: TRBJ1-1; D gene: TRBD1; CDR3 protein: CASSSRDRVNTEAFF; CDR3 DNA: TGCGCCAGCAGTTCTAGGGACAGGGTGAACACTGAAGCTTTCTTT
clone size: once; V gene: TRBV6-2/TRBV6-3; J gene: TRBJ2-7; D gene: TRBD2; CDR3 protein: CASSIAGGITYEQYF; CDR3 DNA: TGTGCCAGCAGCATAGCGGGGGGAATTACCTACGAGCAGTACTTC
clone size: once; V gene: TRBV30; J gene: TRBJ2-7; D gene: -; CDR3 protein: CAWSASSGLGDEQYF; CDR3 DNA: TGTGCCTGGAGTGCTAGTTCAGGGTTAGGCGACGAGCAGTACTTC
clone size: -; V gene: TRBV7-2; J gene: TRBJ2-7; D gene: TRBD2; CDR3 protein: CASRRGTSGGAVQYF; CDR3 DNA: TGTGCCAGCAGAAGAGGGACTAGCGGGGGGGCCGTGCAGTACTTC
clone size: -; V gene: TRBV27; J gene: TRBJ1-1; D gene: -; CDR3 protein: CASSPRQQMNTEAFF; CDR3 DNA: TGTGCCAGCAGTCCTCGACAGCAAATGAACACTGAAGCTTTCTTT
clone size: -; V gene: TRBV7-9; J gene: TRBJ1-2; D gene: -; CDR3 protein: CASSPTDAGLSYTF; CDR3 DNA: TGTGCCAGCAGCCCGACAGATGCCGGCCTAAGCTACACCTTC
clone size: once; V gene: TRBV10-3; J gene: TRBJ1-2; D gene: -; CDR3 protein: CAISDGLGWEEAYGYTF; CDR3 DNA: TGTGCCATCAGTGACGGTCTCGGGTGGGAGGAAGCCTATGGCTACACCTTC
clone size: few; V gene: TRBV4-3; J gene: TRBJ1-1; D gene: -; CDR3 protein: CASSQDSGPRTEAFF; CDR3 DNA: TGCGCCAGCAGCCAAGATTCCGGCCCGAGGACTGAAGCTTTCTTT
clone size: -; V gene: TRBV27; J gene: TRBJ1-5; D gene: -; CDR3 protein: CASSPLPGDRQPQHF; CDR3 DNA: TGTGCCAGCAGTCCCCTCCCAGGCGATAGGCAGCCCCAGCATTTT
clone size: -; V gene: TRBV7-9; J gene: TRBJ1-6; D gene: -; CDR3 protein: CASSLDTGRVSPLHF; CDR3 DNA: TGTGCCAGCAGCTTAGACACAGGGCGGGTCTCACCCCTCCACTTT
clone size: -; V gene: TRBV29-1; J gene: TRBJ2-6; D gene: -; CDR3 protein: CSVERVSSGANVLTF; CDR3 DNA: TGCAGCGTTGAGCGGGTTAGCTCTGGGGCCAACGTCCTGACTTTC
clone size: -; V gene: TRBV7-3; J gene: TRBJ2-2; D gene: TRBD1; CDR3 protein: CASSSQGAPTGELFF; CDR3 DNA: TGTGCCAGCAGCTCACAGGGGGCGCCCACCGGGGAGCTGTTTTTT
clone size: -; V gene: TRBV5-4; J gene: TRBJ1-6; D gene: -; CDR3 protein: CASSLEQSGKNSPLHF; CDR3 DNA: TGTGCCAGCAGCTTGGAGCAGTCGGGGAAAAATTCACCCCTCCACTTT
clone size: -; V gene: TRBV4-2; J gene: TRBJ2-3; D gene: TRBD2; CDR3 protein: CASSRPERGSTDTQYF; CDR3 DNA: TGTGCCAGCAGCCGCCCAGAGCGGGGGAGCACAGATACGCAGTATTTT
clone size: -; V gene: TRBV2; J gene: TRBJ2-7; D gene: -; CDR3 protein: CASSQTRLVYSYEQYF; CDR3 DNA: TGTGCCAGCAGTCAAACCAGGCTAGTCTACTCCTACGAGCAGTACTTC
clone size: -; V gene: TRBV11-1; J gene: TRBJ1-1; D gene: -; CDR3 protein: CASSLDGLNTEAFF; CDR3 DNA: TGTGCCAGCAGCCTTGACGGACTTAACACTGAAGCTTTCTTT
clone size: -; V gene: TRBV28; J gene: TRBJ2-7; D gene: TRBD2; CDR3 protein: CASSLRRGISYEQYF; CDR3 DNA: TGTGCCAGCAGTTTAAGGCGGGGGATCTCCTACGAGCAGTACTTC
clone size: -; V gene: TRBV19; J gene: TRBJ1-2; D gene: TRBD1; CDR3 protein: CASSIRDRGYYGYTF; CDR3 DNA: TGTGCCAGTAGTATCCGGGACAGGGGGTACTATGGCTACACCTTC
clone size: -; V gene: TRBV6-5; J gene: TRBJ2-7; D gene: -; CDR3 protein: CAARGGNYEQYF; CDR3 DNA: TGTGCCGCTCGAGGGGGGAACTACGAGCAGTACTTC
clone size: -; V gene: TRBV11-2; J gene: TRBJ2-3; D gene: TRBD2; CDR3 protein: CASSFDILAGGPAKDTQYF; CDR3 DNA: TGTGCCAGCAGCTTCGATATACTAGCGGGGGGGCCGGCTAAAGATACGCAGTATTTT
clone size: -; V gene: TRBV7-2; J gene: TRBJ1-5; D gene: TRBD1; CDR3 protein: CASSSRQGVLQPQHF; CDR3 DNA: TGTGCCAGCAGCTCGCGACAGGGGGTTCTTCAGCCCCAGCATTTT
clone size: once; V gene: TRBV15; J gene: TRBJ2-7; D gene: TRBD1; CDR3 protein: CATSRGQGTYEQYF; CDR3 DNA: TGTGCCACCAGCAGAGGACAGGGCACCTACGAGCAGTACTTC
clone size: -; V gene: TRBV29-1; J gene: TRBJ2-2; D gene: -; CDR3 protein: CSVDGGNTGELFF; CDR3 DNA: TGCAGCGTTGACGGGGGGAACACCGGGGAGCTGTTTTTT
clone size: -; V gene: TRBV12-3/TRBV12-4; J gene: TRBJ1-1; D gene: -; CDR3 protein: CASSFRVGTEAFF; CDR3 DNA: TGTGCCAGCAGTTTCAGGGTGGGCACTGAAGCTTTCTTT
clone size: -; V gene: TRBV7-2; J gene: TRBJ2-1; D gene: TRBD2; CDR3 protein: CASSVTSGGKGEQFF; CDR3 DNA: TGTGCCAGCAGCGTCACTAGCGGGGGAAAAGGTGAGCAGTTCTTC
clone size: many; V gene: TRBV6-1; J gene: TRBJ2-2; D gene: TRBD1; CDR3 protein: CASSEAGGGTGELFF; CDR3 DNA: TGTGCCAGCAGTGAAGCAGGGGGCGGAACCGGGGAGCTGTTTTTT
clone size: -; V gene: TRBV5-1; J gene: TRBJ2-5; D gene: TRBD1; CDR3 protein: CASSPWTGGQKGMETQYF; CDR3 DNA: TGCGCCAGCAGCCCGTGGACAGGGGGCCAAAAGGGGATGGAGACCCAGTACTTC
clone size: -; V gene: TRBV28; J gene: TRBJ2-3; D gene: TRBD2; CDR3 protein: CASSLTKYRLAEGAQYF; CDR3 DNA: TGTGCCAGCAGCCTAACTAAATACAGACTAGCGGAGGGGGCTCAGTATTTT
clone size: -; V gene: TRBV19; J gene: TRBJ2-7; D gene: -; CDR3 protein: CASTATVSRGQQYF; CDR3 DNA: TGTGCCAGTACGGCGACAGTGAGTAGAGGGCAGCAGTACTTC
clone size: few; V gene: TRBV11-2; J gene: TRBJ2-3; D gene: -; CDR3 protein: CASSASPHTQYF; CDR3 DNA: TGTGCCAGCTCCGCTAGCCCGCATACGCAGTATTTT
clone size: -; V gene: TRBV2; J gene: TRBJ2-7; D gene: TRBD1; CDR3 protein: CASNYPGQGTYEQYF; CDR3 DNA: TGTGCCAGCAATTATCCGGGACAGGGGACCTACGAGCAGTACTTC
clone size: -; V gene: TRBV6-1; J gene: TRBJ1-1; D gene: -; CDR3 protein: CASSETGEAFF; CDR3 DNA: TGTGCCAGCAGTGAAACAGGGGAAGCTTTCTTT
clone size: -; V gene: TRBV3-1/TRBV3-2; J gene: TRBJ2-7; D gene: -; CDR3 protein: CASSPPTGTIYEQYF; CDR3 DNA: TGTGCCAGCAGCCCACCGACCGGGACAATCTACGAGCAGTACTTC